This TCR beta chain comes out of a study of shared clonotypes between healthy human individuals. Generated by immunoSEQ multiplex PCR, the TCRdb table keeps only in-frame clones and is missing some. Here the sample spans about 1 million clones, about 75% being singletons. Per the germline V gene, CDR1 is LNHDA and CDR2 is SQIVND (reference sequence). The length of the CDR3 is 15 residues. V gave up 3 bases and J gave up 7 bases; unmatched junction bases: 4. This chain links TRBV19 with TRBJ1-6; 9 nucleotides agree with TRBD1. The specimen was memory CD4+ T cells sorted from blood. The subset here: CD45RA-negative fraction. This TCR was sampled from a young man in good health. The CDR3 loop is CASSMGQGGNSPLHF. CDR3 DNA: TGTGCCAGTAGTATGGGACAGGGCGGGAATTCACCCCTCCACTTT. Full variable domain (missing parts from reference TRBV19 and TRBJ1-6): DGGITQSPKYLFRKEGQNVTLSCEQNLNHDAMYWYRQDPGQGLRLIYYSQIVNDFQKGDIAEGYSVSREKKESFPLTVTSAQKNPTAFYLCASSMGQGGNSPLHFGNGTRLTVT.